The next 18 T cell receptor beta chains were all read from a single sample in a study of blood T cell repertoires in COVID-19. Assay used: immunoSEQ multiplex PCR; TCRdb lists only in-frame clones, some missing. Here the sample spans under 150,000 clones, 90% being singletons. Sequenced sample: peripheral blood. The receptor set was obtained from a man in his sixties with COVID-19, enrolled during active disease.

The chain uses TRBV5-1 and TRBJ2-7; the D gene is possibly TRBD1 (6 bases). V was pared by 0 bases and J by 5 bases, with 15 bases between. The germline CDR1 and CDR2 sequences are SGHRS and YFSETQ. This CDR3 is 15 amino acids long. Written as DNA, the CDR3 is TGCGCCAGCAGCTTGGCAGGGGCCCCGACCGACGAGCAGTACTTC. Protein product: CASSLAGAPTDEQYF.

This clone was observed a single time. The rearrangement links TRBV30 to TRBJ2-7; 12 bases map to TRBD2. Germline assignment: CDR1 GTSNPN and CDR2 SVGIG (reference sequence). CDR3 length: 14 amino acids. V trimming: 2 bases; J trimming: 4 bases; junction bases outside the gene matches: 3. CDR3 DNA sequence: TGTGCCTGGAGTCCTCTAGCGGGAGGGTACGAGCAGTACTTC. This encodes CAWSPLAGGYEQYF.

The chain couples TRBV19 to TRBJ2-5; a weak D match, TRBD2 (5 bases). The germline V gene has CDR1 LNHDA and CDR2 SQIVND (reference sequence). Trimming removed 7 bases from V and 5 bases from J, with 14 bases in between. This CDR3 is 13 amino acids long. The CDR3 reads CASTDRSGETQYF. The CDR3, as DNA: TGTGCCAGTACTGATCGATCGGGGGAGACCCAGTACTTC.

J is TRBJ2-1 and V is TRBV19; possibly TRBD1 for D (7 bases). The V gene lost 0 bases and the J gene lost 9 bases, with 12 bases spanning the gap. The CDR3 totals 14 residues. The germline V gene has CDR1 LNHDA and CDR2 SQIVND (reference sequence). In DNA, the CDR3 is TGTGCCAGTAGTATAGACCAGGGGGGTGGTGAGCAGTTCTTC. This translates into CASSIDQGGGEQFF. Full variable domain (rest looked up from reference TRBV19 and TRBJ2-1): DGGITQSPKYLFRKEGQNVTLSCEQNLNHDAMYWYRQDPGQGLRLIYYSQIVNDFQKGDIAEGYSVSREKKESFPLTVTSAQKNPTAFYLCASSIDQGGGEQFFGPGTRLTVL.

The J gene is TRBJ1-1, the V gene TRBV28; no firm D call. CDR1 is MDHEN, CDR2 SYDVKM, per germline. Trimming took 8 bases from V and 5 from J, leaving 15 bases between them. The CDR3 contains 13 residues. The CDR3 region is CASVPSYLTEAFF. The CDR3 coding sequence is TGTGCCAGCGTCCCCTCTTATTTGACTGAAGCTTTCTTT.

The V call is TRBV12-3 or TRBV12-4, the J call TRBJ2-7; a weak D match, TRBD2 (5 bases). Between the trimmed V and J ends, which lost 6 bases and 0 bases, there was a span of 9 bases. The CDR3 covers 13 residues. The CDR3: CASSLALSYEQYF. As DNA, the CDR3 is TGTGCCAGCAGCCTAGCCCTCTCCTACGAGCAGTACTTC.

This clone is medium-sized (0.01 to 0.1%). J is TRBJ2-1 and V is TRBV15, with 9 bases matching TRBD2. The trim removed 6 bases at V and 9 bases at J, leaving 9 bases unmatched. The CDR3 extends over 14 amino acids. CDR1 is LNHNV, CDR2 YYDKDF, per germline (reference sequence). The DNA of the CDR3 is TGTGCCACCAGGGGGGCGGGAGGGCCGAGTGAGCAGTTCTTC. Translated, it gives CATRGAGGPSEQFF.

The chain carries TRBV27 and TRBJ2-7; the D gene is possibly TRBD1 (7 bases). There are 12 residues in the CDR3. Looked up from germline, CDR1 is MNHEY and CDR2 is SMNVEV (reference sequence). Trimming removed 10 bases from V and 1 base from J, with 11 bases in between. The CDR3 DNA sequence: TGTGCCACAGGGGGGCGTTCCTACGAGCAGTACTTC. Translation gives CATGGRSYEQYF.

The CDR3 here is CASRGLGRGTEAFF. The DNA of the CDR3 is TGTGCCAGTAGGGGCCTGGGCCGGGGCACTGAAGCTTTCTTT. This chain uses TRBV19 with TRBJ1-1; D gene unclear. V lost 6 bases, J lost 4 bases, and 15 bases lay in between. The germline V gene encodes CDR1 LNHDA and CDR2 SQIVND (reference sequence). This CDR3 has 14 amino acids.

In this sample, this clone turned up once. The gene calls are TRBV6-5 and TRBJ2-6, with D perhaps matching TRBD1 (6 bases). V lost 7 bases to trimming and J lost 9 bases, with 16 bases between them. Germline CDR1 is MNHEY and CDR2 is SVGAGI. This CDR3 has 14 amino acids. DNA for the CDR3: TGTGCCAGCACGGGACACGGAAATATCAACGTCCTGACTTTC. Translation gives CASTGHGNINVLTF.

The chain is built from TRBV5-6 and TRBJ1-1; 8 bases line up with TRBD1. The CDR3 consists of 15 residues. Unmatched junction bases numbered 6, after V lost 4 bases and J lost 1 base. Germline V gene sequence: CDR1 SGHDT, CDR2 YYEEEE. The CDR3 DNA reads TGTGCCAGCAGCCCCGGGACAGGACGGAACACTGAAGCTTTCTTT. Protein product: CASSPGTGRNTEAFF.

V usage is TRBV18 and J usage is TRBJ1-1; 11 nucleotides line up with TRBD1. With V trimmed by 2 bases and J by 6 bases, 8 bases remained unmatched. The CDR3 totals 16 residues. The germline CDR1 and CDR2 sequences are KGHSH and LQKENI. CDR3 protein: CASSPVPGQGASEAFF. CDR3 DNA sequence: TGTGCCAGCTCACCAGTTCCCGGACAGGGGGCCTCTGAAGCTTTCTTT.

The chain has TRBV18 and TRBJ2-1, with a tentative D call TRBD2 (7 bases). Per germline, CDR1 KGHSH and CDR2 LQKENI. There are 16 residues in the CDR3. Trimming removed 0 bases at V and 3 bases at J, with 12 bases between. CDR3: CASSPPWGGDYNEQFF. CDR3 in DNA: TGTGCCAGCTCACCACCGTGGGGGGGCGACTACAATGAGCAGTTCTTC.

CDR3 sequence: CATSDPTGGNYNEQFF. The CDR3 bases are TGTGCCACCAGTGATCCGACAGGGGGGAACTACAATGAGCAGTTCTTC. V usage is TRBV24-1 and J usage is TRBJ2-1; TRBD1 matches 9 bases. The J segment lost 3 bases and the V segment lost 3 bases, leaving 5 bases of the junction unmatched. CDR1 is KGHDR and CDR2 is SFDVKD in the germline V gene. This CDR3 is built from 16 residues.

The chain is built from TRBV30 and TRBJ1-6; TRBD1 aligns across 10 bases. J lost 10 bases, V lost 1 base, and 4 bases had no gene match. Germline V gives CDR1 GTSNPN, CDR2 SVGIG (reference sequence). CDR3 length: 14 residues. CDR3 bases: TGTGCCTGGAGTGGACAGGGGGCCGGATCACCCCTCCACTTT. Amino acid sequence: CAWSGQGAGSPLHF.

This rearrangement joins TRBV7-3 to TRBJ2-2; 12 bases line up with TRBD1. V dropped 5 bases and J dropped 3; count of bases not matched to a gene: 7. CDR1 is SGHTA, CDR2 FQGTGA, per germline. The CDR3 totals 17 residues. The CDR3 loop reads CASSAAGTGGDTGELFF. CDR3 nucleotides: TGTGCCAGCAGCGCTGCCGGGACAGGGGGCGACACCGGGGAGCTGTTTTTT. Full variable domain (rest looked up from reference TRBV7-3 and TRBJ2-2): GAGVSQTPSNKVTEKGKYVELRCDPISGHTALYWYRQSLGQGPEFLIYFQGTGAADDSGLPNDRFFAVRPEGSVSTLKIQRTERGDSAVYLCASSAAGTGGDTGELFFGEGSRLTVL.

This chain uses TRBV7-9 with TRBJ1-1; D not certain. The V end lost 3 bases, the J end lost 0 bases, and 5 bases lay between the germline ends. The CDR3 consists of 13 residues. The germline gives CDR1 SEHNR, CDR2 FQNEAQ (reference sequence). CDR3 sequence (DNA): TGTGCCAGCAGCTTGTCGGTGAACACTGAAGCTTTCTTT. This encodes CASSLSVNTEAFF. Looking up the rest from reference TRBV7-9 and TRBJ1-1 gives the full variable domain: DTGVSQNPRHKITKRGQNVTFRCDPISEHNRLYWYRQTLGQGPEFLTYFQNEAQLEKSRLLSDRFSAERPKGSFSTLEIQRTEQGDSAMYLCASSLSVNTEAFFGQGTRLTVV.

The chain couples TRBV10-1 to TRBJ1-4; the D is unclear. V was cut by 0 bases and J by 7 bases, with 6 bases left in between. Looked up from germline, CDR1 is WNHNN and CDR2 is SYGVQD (reference sequence). This CDR3 has 13 amino acids. The CDR3: CASSESSSEKLFF. CDR3 nucleotides: TGCGCCAGCAGTGAGTCGAGTTCTGAAAAACTGTTTTTT.